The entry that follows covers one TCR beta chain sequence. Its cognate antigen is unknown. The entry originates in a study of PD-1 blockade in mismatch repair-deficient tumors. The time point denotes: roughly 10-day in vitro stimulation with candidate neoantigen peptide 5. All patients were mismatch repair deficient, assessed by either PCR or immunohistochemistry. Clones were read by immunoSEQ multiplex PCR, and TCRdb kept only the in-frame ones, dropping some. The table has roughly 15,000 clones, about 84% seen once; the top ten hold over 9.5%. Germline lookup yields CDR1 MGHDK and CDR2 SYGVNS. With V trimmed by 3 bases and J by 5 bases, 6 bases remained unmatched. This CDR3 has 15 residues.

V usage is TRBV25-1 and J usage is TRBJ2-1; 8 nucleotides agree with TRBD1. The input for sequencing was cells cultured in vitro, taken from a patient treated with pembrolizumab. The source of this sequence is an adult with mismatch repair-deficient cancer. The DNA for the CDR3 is TGTGCCAGCAGTGATACAGGGACAGGCGACAATGAGCAGTTCTTC. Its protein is CASSDTGTGDNEQFF.